The T cell receptor beta chain described here comes from a study of blood T cell repertoires in COVID-19. CDR1 is DFQATT, CDR2 SNEGSKA, per germline (reference sequence). The CDR3 totals 15 residues. J was trimmed by 7 bases and V by 3 bases; bases with no gene match: 8. Profiled with immunoSEQ multiplex PCR; TCRdb holds only in-frame clones, not every one. The sample contains some 59,000 clones, around 77% of which appear only once. The sequencing input was peripheral blood. The TCR originated in a man older than 75 with active or convalescent COVID-19. The chain employs TRBV20-1 and TRBJ2-1; TRBD2 agrees at 11 bases. CDR3: CSASRVAGGKNEQFF. CDR3 coding DNA: TGCAGTGCTAGTCGGGTAGCGGGAGGGAAGAATGAGCAGTTCTTC.